This T cell receptor beta chain originates from a study of T cell changes during pregnancy in multiple sclerosis. The data were produced by immunoSEQ multiplex PCR, yet TCRdb's version contains in-frame clones alone and is incomplete. The table has under 55,000 clones, approximately 92% seen once; the top ten hold roughly 0.71%. Germline CDR1 is ENHRY and CDR2 is SYGVKD. The CDR3 has 12 amino acids. The ends were cut back, 7 bases at V and 4 bases at J, with 10 bases in the middle. The receptor was derived from a female donor with multiple sclerosis, enrolled in a pregnancy study. The rearrangement joins TRBV10-3 to TRBJ1-2, with D possibly matching TRBD1 (5 bases). Sequencing was performed on CD4+ T cells from peripheral blood mononuclear cells, taken in the third trimester of pregnancy. The CDR3 coding sequence is TGTGCCATCAAACAGGCGATCTATGGCTACACCTTC. Protein: CAIKQAIYGYTF.